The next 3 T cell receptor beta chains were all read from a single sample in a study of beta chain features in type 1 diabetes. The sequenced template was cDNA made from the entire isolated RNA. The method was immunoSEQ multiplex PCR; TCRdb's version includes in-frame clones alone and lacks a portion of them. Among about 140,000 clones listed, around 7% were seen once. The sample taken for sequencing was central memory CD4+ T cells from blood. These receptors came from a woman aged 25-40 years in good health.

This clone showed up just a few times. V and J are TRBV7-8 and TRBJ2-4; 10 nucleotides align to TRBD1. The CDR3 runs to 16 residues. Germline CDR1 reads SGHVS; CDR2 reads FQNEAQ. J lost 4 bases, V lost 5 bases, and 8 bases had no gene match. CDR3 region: CASSKTRTGGKNIQYF. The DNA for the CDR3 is TGTGCCAGCAGCAAAACCCGGACAGGGGGAAAAAACATTCAGTACTTC.

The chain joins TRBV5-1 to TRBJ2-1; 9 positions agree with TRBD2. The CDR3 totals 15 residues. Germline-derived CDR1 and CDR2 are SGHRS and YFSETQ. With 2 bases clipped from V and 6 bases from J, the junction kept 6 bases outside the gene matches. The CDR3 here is CASSFIAGDSNEQFF. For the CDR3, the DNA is TGCGCCAGCAGCTTCATAGCGGGAGATTCCAATGAGCAGTTCTTC.

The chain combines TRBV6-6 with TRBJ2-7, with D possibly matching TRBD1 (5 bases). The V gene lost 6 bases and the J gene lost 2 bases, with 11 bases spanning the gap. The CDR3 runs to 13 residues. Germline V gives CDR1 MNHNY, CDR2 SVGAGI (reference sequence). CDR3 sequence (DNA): TGTGCCAGCAGCCTCGACAGCCCCTACGAGCAGTACTTC. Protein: CASSLDSPYEQYF.